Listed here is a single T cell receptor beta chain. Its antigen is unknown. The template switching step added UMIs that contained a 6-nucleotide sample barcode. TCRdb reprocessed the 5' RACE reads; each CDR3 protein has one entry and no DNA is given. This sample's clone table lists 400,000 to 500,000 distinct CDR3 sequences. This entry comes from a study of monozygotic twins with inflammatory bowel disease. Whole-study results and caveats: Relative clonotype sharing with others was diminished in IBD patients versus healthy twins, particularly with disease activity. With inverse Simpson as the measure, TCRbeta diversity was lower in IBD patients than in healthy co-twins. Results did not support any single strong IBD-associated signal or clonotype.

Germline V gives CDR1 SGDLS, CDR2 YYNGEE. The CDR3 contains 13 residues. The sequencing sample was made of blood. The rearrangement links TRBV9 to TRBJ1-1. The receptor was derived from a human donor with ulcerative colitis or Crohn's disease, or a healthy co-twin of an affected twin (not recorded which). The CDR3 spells CASSVVQDHEAFF.